The clone carrying this TCR beta chain occurred a few times. Its specificity is not known. Method: immunoSEQ multiplex PCR; TCRdb's copy keeps in-frame clones and lacks some. The table includes tens of thousands of clones, approximately 83% detected once. This entry comes from a study of T cell responses to AZD1222 COVID-19 vaccine. Study-wide points: White British donors predominated, females outnumbered males, and clonal diversity was possibly underestimated. Two AZD1222 administrations were followed by greater Spike-specific TCR breadth and depth. Distributed over spike, vaccine-associated CD4 TCRs predominated at 160-218 and 743-854.

The germline V gene has CDR1 LNHDA and CDR2 SQIVND (reference sequence). Between the trimmed V and J ends, which lost 3 bases and 4 bases, there was a span of 10 bases. The CDR3 is 14 residues long. The sequencing used peripheral blood, collected 28 days after the second AZD1222 dose. The chain carries TRBV19 and TRBJ1-5, with a tentative D call TRBD1 (5 bases). This TCR derives from an adult who received the AZD1222 COVID-19 vaccine. The CDR3 region has the DNA TGTGCCAGTAGTATGGGGGGAAGGAATCAGCCCCAGCATTTT. It translates to CASSMGGRNQPQHF.